One sample yielded the 27 T cell receptor beta chains listed below, sequenced in a study of beta chain features in type 1 diabetes (dated by TCRdb to between 2017 and 2018). Library creation used the immunoSEQ multiplex PCR assay. The entire amount of isolated RNA was reverse transcribed using the High Capacity cDNA Reverse Transcription Kit, so the sequenced TCRB transcripts were expressed ones. TCRdb provides this immuneACCESS table in a form limited to in-frame rearrangements. Some clones are lacking; in checked studies, under half of them reflect an unresolved V gene, and why the rest are absent is not known. The sample includes about 150,000 clones, with about 7.3% observed a single time. 0.5% to 0.65% of the sample comes from the top ten. The sequencing input was central memory CD4+ T cells from blood. All receptors derive from a man between 18 and 29 years old in good health.

This rearrangement joins TRBV28 to TRBJ1-2, with TRBD1 matching 9 bases. Trimming removed 6 bases from V and 4 bases from J; junction bases left unmatched: 9. The germline V gene has CDR1 MDHEN and CDR2 SYDVKM. This CDR3 is built from 15 residues. The CDR3 loop is CASSQTGGILYGYTF. CDR3 in DNA: TGTGCCAGCAGCCAAACAGGGGGCATACTCTATGGCTACACCTTC.

This clone showed up just a few times. This rearrangement joins TRBV28 to TRBJ2-7; D is possibly TRBD2 (7 bases). Germline CDR1 reads MDHEN; CDR2 reads SYDVKM. This CDR3 has 15 residues. The germline V and J ends were trimmed by 2 bases and 1 base, with 12 bases remaining between them. CDR3 sequence: CASSLGGAGSYEQYF. The CDR3 DNA reads TGTGCCAGCAGTTTAGGGGGGGCCGGGTCCTACGAGCAGTACTTC.

There are many counts of this clone. Additional DNA sequences in this sample encode the identical CDR3. The rearrangement joins TRBV5-1 to TRBJ1-5; TRBD1 aligns across 10 bases. This CDR3 has 14 residues. Losses at the gene ends were 5 bases for V and 4 bases for J; bases not matched to a gene: 3. Germline V CDR1 and CDR2: SGHRS, YFSETQ. CDR3 bases: TGCGCCAGCAGTCGGACAGGGGGAAATCAGCCCCAGCATTTT. This encodes CASSRTGGNQPQHF.

This chain uses TRBV6-1 with TRBJ1-1; 11 bases are shared with TRBD1. The V gene's germline CDR1 is MNHNS and CDR2 SASEGT. This CDR3 spans 16 amino acids. Losses at the gene ends were 2 bases for V and 5 bases for J; bases not matched to a gene: 7. The CDR3 DNA follows: TGTGCCAGCAGTGAAAGAGGGACAGGGGGGCTAACTGAAGCTTTCTTT. Amino acids: CASSERGTGGLTEAFF.

The rearrangement links TRBV6-6 to TRBJ1-5; a weak D match, TRBD1 (6 bases). CDR1 and CDR2 from the germline V gene are MNHNY and SVGAGI (reference sequence). V shed 4 bases and J shed 3 bases, with 10 bases lying between them. This CDR3 has 14 residues. The CDR3 loop is CASSSTGDNQPQHF. Here the CDR3 DNA reads TGTGCCAGCAGTTCGACAGGAGACAATCAGCCCCAGCATTTT.

CDR3: CASSLAGQQEAFF. CDR3 nucleotide sequence: TGTGCCAGCAGCTTAGCGGGACAGCAAGAAGCTTTCTTT. J is TRBJ1-1 and V is TRBV7-2, with 7 positions matching TRBD1. Germline assignment: CDR1 SGHTA and CDR2 FQGNSA. This CDR3 contains 13 residues. The V and J ends lost 0 bases and 8 bases, in that order; junction bases with no gene match: 3.

The rearrangement links TRBV30 to TRBJ1-6; 9 bases fit TRBD1. Losses at the gene ends were 4 bases for V and 7 bases for J; bases not matched to a gene: 2. Germline assignment: CDR1 GTSNPN and CDR2 SVGIG (reference sequence). The CDR3 totals 13 residues. CDR3 bases: TGTGCCTGGAAGACAGGGGGGAATTCACCCCTCCACTTT. Translating gives CAWKTGGNSPLHF.

This clone was counted only a few times. The chain is built from TRBV7-9 and TRBJ2-5; a weak D match, TRBD1 (6 bases). The ends were cut back, 5 bases at V and 4 bases at J, with 14 bases in the middle. The germline V gene has CDR1 SEHNR and CDR2 FQNEAQ (reference sequence). The CDR3 runs to 14 residues. The DNA for the CDR3 is TGTGCCAGCAGCCGACAAGCAGGGGCAGAGACCCAGTACTTC. Its protein is CASSRQAGAETQYF. Full variable domain (rest looked up from reference TRBV7-9 and TRBJ2-5): DTGVSQNPRHKITKRGQNVTFRCDPISEHNRLYWYRQTLGQGPEFLTYFQNEAQLEKSRLLSDRFSAERPKGSFSTLEIQRTEQGDSAMYLCASSRQAGAETQYFGPGTRLLVL.

The chain has TRBV5-6 and TRBJ2-5; 16 nucleotides align to TRBD2. J was trimmed by 5 bases and V by 1 base; bases with no gene match: 2. The CDR3 spans 16 residues. CDR1 is SGHDT and CDR2 is YYEEEE in the germline V gene. CDR3 region: CASSLSGLAGGETQYF. CDR3 DNA sequence: TGTGCCAGCAGCTTGTCGGGACTAGCGGGGGGGGAGACCCAGTACTTC. Variable domain in full (rest from reference TRBV5-6 and TRBJ2-5): DAGVTQSPTHLIKTRGQQVTLRCSPKSGHDTVSWYQQALGQGPQFIFQYYEEEERQRGNFPDRFSGHQFPNYSSELNVNALLLGDSALYLCASSLSGLAGGETQYFGPGTRLLVL.

V is TRBV5-1 and J is TRBJ1-1, with 8 bases lining up with TRBD1. The CDR3 runs 13 residues. Germline V CDR1 and CDR2: SGHRS, YFSETQ. J lost 1 base, V lost 10 bases, and 6 bases had no gene match. The CDR3 here is CAARTGKNTEAFF. CDR3 sequence (DNA): TGCGCCGCCCGGACAGGGAAGAACACTGAAGCTTTCTTT.

The chain has TRBV7-9 and TRBJ2-2; 7 nucleotides agree with TRBD1. This CDR3 is 14 amino acids long. V shed 3 bases, J shed 7 bases, and the junction held 5 bases outside the gene matches. CDR1 SEHNR and CDR2 FQNEAQ come from the germline V gene (reference sequence). The CDR3 nucleotides are TGTGCCAGCAGCTTTGGACAGGCCAGCGGGGAGCTGTTTTTT. Translating gives CASSFGQASGELFF.

J is TRBJ2-7 and V is TRBV1; the tabulated D call, TRBD2, remains unverified against the DNA. TRBV1 counts as a pseudogene. The CDR3 is 16 residues long. CDR3 sequence (DNA): TGCACCAGCAGCTCAACCGGGACTAGCGCGCCCTACGAGCAGTACTTC. Protein: CTSSSTGTSAPYEQYF.

The chain recombines TRBV19 with TRBJ2-7, with D maybe TRBD2 (6 bases). Per germline, CDR1 LNHDA and CDR2 SQIVND (reference sequence). V was cut by 9 bases and J by 2 bases, with 11 bases left in between. The CDR3 has 12 residues. This CDR3 is CASRGGPYEQYF. CDR3 nucleotide sequence: TGTGCCAGCCGGGGAGGTCCCTACGAGCAGTACTTC.

Here the CDR3 DNA reads TGTGCCAGCAGCCGAAGCCCCCGTCGGCTAACGGGCACCGGGGAGCTGTTTTTT. Translated, it gives CASSRSPRRLTGTGELFF. The chain is built from TRBV5-8 and TRBJ2-2; D is undetermined. V was trimmed by 4 bases and J by 4 bases, leaving 23 bases between them. Germline lookup yields CDR1 SGHTS and CDR2 YDEGEE. CDR3 length equals 18 residues.

The CDR3: CAWGVTSGNTIYF. The CDR3 DNA sequence: TGTGCCTGGGGGGTCACCTCTGGAAACACCATATATTTT. The chain joins TRBV5-8 to TRBJ1-3; perhaps TRBD1 as D (5 bases). This CDR3 is 13 amino acids long. The V end was cut by 10 bases, the J end by 0 bases, with 11 bases between. Germline V gene lookup returns CDR1 SGHTS and CDR2 YDEGEE.

This sequence joins TRBV7-3 and TRBJ1-5, with D possibly matching TRBD1 (5 bases). V was cut by 2 bases and J by 2 bases, with 13 bases left in between. This CDR3 has 16 residues. Per the germline V gene, CDR1 is SGHTA and CDR2 is FQGTGA. CDR3 in amino acids: CASSLQGKLGNQPQHF. CDR3 nucleotides: TGTGCCAGCAGCTTACAGGGTAAATTGGGCAATCAGCCCCAGCATTTT.

The rearrangement links TRBV5-1 to TRBJ2-1; D possibly corresponds to TRBD2 (6 bases). From germline, CDR1 is SGHRS and CDR2 YFSETQ. There are 14 residues in the CDR3. The ends were cut back, 3 bases at V and 9 bases at J, with 16 bases in the middle. CDR3 sequence reads: CASSSIGYSGEQFF. Written as DNA, the CDR3 is TGCGCCAGCAGCTCAATCGGGTATAGCGGTGAGCAGTTCTTC.

This clone came up a few times. The rearrangement uses TRBV9 and TRBJ2-1; possibly TRBD1 for D (7 bases). This CDR3 region has 17 residues. Germline lookup yields CDR1 SGDLS and CDR2 YYNGEE. V was cut by 4 bases and J by 4 bases, with 21 bases left in between. CDR3 residues: CASSLTTGRRIYNEQFF. In DNA, the CDR3 is TGTGCCAGCAGCCTAACGACAGGGAGGAGGATTTACAATGAGCAGTTCTTC.

This clone was seen more than once but under ten times. The chain carries TRBV4-1 and TRBJ2-2, with no clear D. CDR1 and CDR2 from the germline V gene are MGHRA and YSYEKL. The V end lost 8 bases, the J end lost 3 bases, and 19 bases lay between the germline ends. This CDR3 contains 16 residues. CDR3 sequence (DNA): TGCGCCAGCGGCGTCCCCGGCGCGGCCTACACCGGGGAGCTGTTTTTT. Translation gives CASGVPGAAYTGELFF.

This sequence joins TRBV4-2 and TRBJ2-7, with 9 bases that match TRBD2. This CDR3 is built from 16 residues. Germline CDR1 and CDR2: LGHNA and YNFKEQ. V lost 3 bases, J lost 3 bases, and 9 bases stayed unmatched. The DNA of the CDR3 is TGTGCCAGCAGCCAGGACCCTAGCGGGATCGTCTACGAGCAGTACTTC. Translating gives CASSQDPSGIVYEQYF.

This clone has at least ten counts. V usage is TRBV19 and J usage is TRBJ1-2, with a possible D match to TRBD1 (6 bases). Looked up from germline, CDR1 is LNHDA and CDR2 is SQIVND (reference sequence). With 4 bases removed from V and 7 bases from J, the gap between germline ends came to 13 bases. The CDR3 consists of 13 residues. The CDR3 loop reads CASSNRQEAGYTF. CDR3 in DNA: TGTGCCAGTAGTAATCGACAGGAGGCTGGCTACACCTTC.

The chain employs TRBV5-1 and TRBJ2-1; D unclear. Trimming pared 0 bases from V and 4 bases from J, leaving 8 bases between. Germline V CDR1 and CDR2: SGHRS, YFSETQ. This CDR3 comprises 14 residues. CDR3 in DNA: TGCGCCAGCAGCTTGGAGATCCAGTACAATGAGCAGTTCTTC. Residues: CASSLEIQYNEQFF.

The rearrangement uses TRBV2 and TRBJ2-2; D ambiguous. Trimming took 5 bases from V and 2 from J, leaving 3 bases between them. CDR1 and CDR2 (germline): SNHLY, FYNNEI. The CDR3 length is 12 residues. Written as DNA, the CDR3 is TGTGCCAGCAGTTATAACACCGGGGAGCTGTTTTTT. This gives the protein CASSYNTGELFF.

The chain recombines TRBV9 with TRBJ1-4; no clear D. Germline V gene data show CDR1 as SGDLS and CDR2 as YYNGEE. The CDR3 is 16 amino acids. V was clipped by 2 bases and J by 8 bases, with 19 bases between them. CDR3 bases: TGTGCCAGCAGCGTCAGCCACAGTTCAGAAGGAGAAAAACTGTTTTTT. Amino acid sequence: CASSVSHSSEGEKLFF.

This clone was seen more than once but under ten times. The chain uses TRBV2 and TRBJ1-6; D possibly corresponds to TRBD1 (6 bases). From germline, CDR1 is SNHLY and CDR2 FYNNEI. This CDR3 comprises 12 residues. Trimming shortened V by 7 bases and J by 9 bases, and 10 bases separated the two germline ends. CDR3 loop: CASTTGSSPLHF. CDR3 sequence (DNA): TGTGCCAGCACTACAGGGAGTTCACCCCTCCACTTT.

The sample holds a few counts of this clone. V and J are TRBV9 and TRBJ2-1; D is possibly TRBD1 (6 bases). The CDR3 spans 15 residues. Trimming took off 3 bases at V and 0 bases at J, with 10 bases between the two ends. The germline V gene has CDR1 SGDLS and CDR2 YYNGEE. The CDR3 DNA reads as TGTGCCAGCAGCGGACAGGTGAGCTCCTACAATGAGCAGTTCTTC. Translating gives CASSGQVSSYNEQFF.

The genes are TRBV28 and TRBJ2-7, with D maybe TRBD2 (6 bases). Germline CDR1 and CDR2: MDHEN and SYDVKM. Trimming cost V 5 bases and J 2 bases, with 16 bases left between them. This CDR3 contains 15 residues. This chain's CDR3 is CASSRNIAVTYEQYF. The CDR3 nucleotides are TGTGCCAGCAGTCGGAATATAGCGGTAACCTACGAGCAGTACTTC.